This T cell receptor beta chain comes out of a study of T cells in Graves' hyperthyroidism and ophthalmopathy. TCR beta CDR3 regions were amplified from RNA transcripts. First-round RT-PCR with HTBI primers amplified the TCR CDR3 region. A single record per CDR3 protein comes from TCRdb applying MiXCR to the multiplex PCR reads. The top ten hold under 65% of the sample, which has about 210,000 distinct CDR3 sequences, 17% seen once. Each patient was aged 18 to 65 and had newly diagnosed hyperthyroidism of under 2 months' duration. Used for diagnoses were clinical symptoms, serum thyroxine and TRAb, thyroid ultrasound and orbital computed tomography. Overall study results and limits: Median prediction lead before ophthalmopathy onset was 6 to 8 months with the model.

Germline-derived CDR1 and CDR2 are SGHVS and FNYEAQ. The V end lost 0 bases, the J end lost 6 bases, and 12 bases lay between the germline ends. The CDR3 is made up of 14 amino acids. For this clonotype: The antigen is unknown.

Material for sequencing was blood. The V and J genes are TRBV7-6 and TRBJ2-7; D gene ambiguous. The receptor's source is a man aged 50 to 60 with Graves' hyperthyroidism. The CDR3 loop is CASSLAGLGVEQYF. The CDR3 DNA is TGTGCCAGCAGCTTAGCGGGTTTGGGCGTCGAGCAGTACTTC.